These T cell receptor beta chains were read from a single sample in a study of shared clonotypes between healthy human individuals. Repertoires were generated with immunoSEQ multiplex PCR, while TCRdb's copy carries only in-frame clones and drops some. The repertoire holds around 2.3 million clones, with approximately 94% as singletons. The material sequenced was naive CD4+ T cells sorted from blood. All receptors derive from a man younger than 35 in good health. Both conserved end residues are part of each CDR3. D genes are given only for firm matches. The size of a clone is reported for some rows only, either as once, few or many, or as a class for expanded clones.

CDR3 length: 15; J gene: TRBJ1-6; clone size: .; V gene: TRBV25-1; D gene: .; CDR3 DNA: TGTGCCAGCAGGCCCGGGACAACCATTGGTTCACCCCTCCACTTT; CDR3 protein: CASRPGTTIGSPLHF
CDR3 length: 14; J gene: TRBJ1-2; clone size: .; V gene: TRBV7-9; D gene: .; CDR3 DNA: TGTGCCAGCAGCTTACGAGGGGCCGACTATGGCTACACCTTC; CDR3 protein: CASSLRGADYGYTF
CDR3 length: 13; J gene: TRBJ1-1; clone size: .; V gene: TRBV5-4; D gene: .; CDR3 DNA: TGTGCCAGCAGCTTTGGACGGAACACTGAAGCTTTCTTT; CDR3 protein: CASSFGRNTEAFF
CDR3 length: 12; J gene: TRBJ2-7; clone size: .; V gene: TRBV25-1; D gene: TRBD2; CDR3 DNA: TGTGCCAGCAGGCTAGCGGGAGGCGAGCAGTACTTC; CDR3 protein: CASRLAGGEQYF
CDR3 length: 15; J gene: TRBJ2-3; clone size: .; V gene: TRBV19; D gene: TRBD1; CDR3 DNA: TGTGCCAGTAGCCCCAGGGGGCGCGGAACAGATACGCAGTATTTT; CDR3 protein: CASSPRGRGTDTQYF
CDR3 length: 15; J gene: TRBJ2-2; clone size: .; V gene: TRBV5-4; D gene: .; CDR3 DNA: TGTGCCAGCAGCTATGGACACCCGAACACCGGGGAGCTGTTTTTT; CDR3 protein: CASSYGHPNTGELFF
CDR3 length: 14; J gene: TRBJ1-5; clone size: few; V gene: TRBV19; D gene: .; CDR3 DNA: TGTGCCAGTAGTAGTACAGGTAGCAATCAGCCCCAGCATTTT; CDR3 protein: CASSSTGSNQPQHF
CDR3 length: 15; J gene: TRBJ2-2; clone size: .; V gene: TRBV7-2; D gene: TRBD2; CDR3 DNA: TGTGCCAGCAGCGGGACTAGCGGTAACACCGGGGAGCTGTTTTTT; CDR3 protein: CASSGTSGNTGELFF
CDR3 length: 15; J gene: TRBJ1-5; clone size: .; V gene: TRBV19; D gene: .; CDR3 DNA: TGTGCCAGTAGTATAGCTCAGGGGCGGGATCAGCCCCAGCATTTT; CDR3 protein: CASSIAQGRDQPQHF
CDR3 length: 16; J gene: TRBJ2-3; clone size: once; V gene: TRBV13; D gene: .; CDR3 DNA: TGTGCCAGCAGCCGCCGGACTTCCACCCCCACAGATACGCAGTATTTT; CDR3 protein: CASSRRTSTPTDTQYF
CDR3 length: 14; J gene: TRBJ2-3; clone size: .; V gene: TRBV6-5; D gene: TRBD2; CDR3 DNA: TGTGCCAGCAGTTACGACGCGGGGGGATATACGCAGTATTTT; CDR3 protein: CASSYDAGGYTQYF
CDR3 length: 14; J gene: TRBJ2-3; clone size: .; V gene: TRBV10-3; D gene: .; CDR3 DNA: TGTGCCATCAGTGACGGGCCGATCACAGATACGCAGTATTTT; CDR3 protein: CAISDGPITDTQYF
CDR3 length: 15; J gene: TRBJ1-6; clone size: .; V gene: TRBV19; D gene: .; CDR3 DNA: TGTGCCAGTAGTATTGAGGACGGTTATAATTCACCCCTCCACTTT; CDR3 protein: CASSIEDGYNSPLHF
CDR3 length: 15; J gene: TRBJ1-3; clone size: .; V gene: TRBV7-8; D gene: .; CDR3 DNA: TGTGCCAGCAGCTTAGCTCGGGCGCCTGGAAACACCATATATTTT; CDR3 protein: CASSLARAPGNTIYF
CDR3 length: 15; J gene: TRBJ2-7; clone size: few; V gene: TRBV18; D gene: TRBD1; CDR3 DNA: TGTGCCAGCTCACCACCGGGACAGGGGACCTACGAGCAGTACTTC; CDR3 protein: CASSPPGQGTYEQYF
CDR3 length: 12; J gene: TRBJ2-1; clone size: once; V gene: TRBV6-1; D gene: .; CDR3 DNA: TGTGCCAGCCTAACAGGGTTGGGTGAGCAGTTCTTC; CDR3 protein: CASLTGLGEQFF
CDR3 length: 13; J gene: TRBJ1-5; clone size: .; V gene: TRBV6-5; D gene: .; CDR3 DNA: TGTGCCAGCAGTTACCAAACGAATCAGCCCCAGCATTTT; CDR3 protein: CASSYQTNQPQHF
CDR3 length: 14; J gene: TRBJ2-4; clone size: .; V gene: TRBV23-1; D gene: TRBD1; CDR3 DNA: TGCGCCAGCAGTCACCTGGACAGGCGGGACATTCAGTACTTC; CDR3 protein: CASSHLDRRDIQYF
CDR3 length: 16; J gene: TRBJ2-7; clone size: .; V gene: TRBV5-1; D gene: .; CDR3 DNA: TGCGCCAGCAGCGTGGCGGGGCAGCCCAATCCCTACGAGCAGTACTTC; CDR3 protein: CASSVAGQPNPYEQYF
CDR3 length: 16; J gene: TRBJ2-2; clone size: .; V gene: TRBV7-6; D gene: TRBD2; CDR3 DNA: TGTGCCAGCAGCTTAGCGGGCGGGGGGATCACCGGGGAGCTGTTTTTT; CDR3 protein: CASSLAGGGITGELFF
CDR3 length: 12; J gene: TRBJ1-1; clone size: .; V gene: TRBV7-9; D gene: .; CDR3 DNA: TGTGCCAGCAGCTTACTGGACACTGAAGCTTTCTTT; CDR3 protein: CASSLLDTEAFF
CDR3 length: 16; J gene: TRBJ2-7; clone size: .; V gene: TRBV4-1; D gene: .; CDR3 DNA: TGCGCCAGCAGCCAAGATCGGGGAGATCTCCCCTCGGAGCAGTACTTC; CDR3 protein: CASSQDRGDLPSEQYF
CDR3 length: 15; J gene: TRBJ2-7; clone size: .; V gene: TRBV4-1; D gene: .; CDR3 DNA: TGCGCCAGCAGCCAGCCTGGGGGGGCGAGAGTCGAGCAGTACTTC; CDR3 protein: CASSQPGGARVEQYF
CDR3 length: 12; J gene: TRBJ1-2; clone size: once; V gene: TRBV4-2; D gene: .; CDR3 DNA: TGTGCCAGCAGCCCTCACAGGGATGGCTACACCTTC; CDR3 protein: CASSPHRDGYTF
CDR3 length: 15; J gene: TRBJ2-1; clone size: .; V gene: TRBV2; D gene: TRBD2; CDR3 DNA: TGTGCCAGCAATACCGGGACTAGCGGCTCTAATGAGCAGTTCTTC; CDR3 protein: CASNTGTSGSNEQFF
CDR3 length: 14; J gene: TRBJ2-1; clone size: .; V gene: TRBV10-1; D gene: .; CDR3 DNA: TGCGCCAGCAGTGATCAGGGGGGAAACAATGAGCAGTTCTTC; CDR3 protein: CASSDQGGNNEQFF
CDR3 length: 15; J gene: TRBJ2-7; clone size: .; V gene: TRBV6-6; D gene: .; CDR3 DNA: TGTGCCAGCAGGCCGCCGGCCCGACAGACAGACGAGCAGTACTTC; CDR3 protein: CASRPPARQTDEQYF
CDR3 length: 13; J gene: TRBJ1-3; clone size: .; V gene: TRBV9; D gene: .; CDR3 DNA: TGTGCCAGCAGCGTAGAGGTAGGGAGCACCATATATTTT; CDR3 protein: CASSVEVGSTIYF
CDR3 length: 12; J gene: TRBJ2-7; clone size: .; V gene: TRBV30; D gene: TRBD2; CDR3 DNA: TGTGCCTGGAGTGTCGGACTAGGCGAGCAGTACTTC; CDR3 protein: CAWSVGLGEQYF
CDR3 length: 14; J gene: TRBJ2-2; clone size: .; V gene: TRBV7-2; D gene: .; CDR3 DNA: TGTGCCAGCAGCCGTGTAGGGGGGAGCGGGGAGCTGTTTTTT; CDR3 protein: CASSRVGGSGELFF
CDR3 length: 15; J gene: TRBJ2-5; clone size: .; V gene: TRBV5-1; D gene: TRBD2; CDR3 DNA: TGCGCCAGCAGCCTCGGGACTAGCGTTTGGGAGACCCAGTACTTC; CDR3 protein: CASSLGTSVWETQYF
CDR3 length: 13; J gene: TRBJ2-7; clone size: .; V gene: TRBV5-1; D gene: .; CDR3 DNA: TGCGCCAGCAGCTGGGAGCCGGGGCGCGAGCAGTACTTC; CDR3 protein: CASSWEPGREQYF
CDR3 length: 14; J gene: TRBJ2-5; clone size: .; V gene: TRBV30; D gene: TRBD1; CDR3 DNA: TGTGGGGGTGACAGGGGGCCGGGCCAAGAGACCCAGTACTTC; CDR3 protein: CGGDRGPGQETQYF
CDR3 length: 11; J gene: TRBJ2-1; clone size: .; V gene: TRBV10-3; D gene: .; CDR3 DNA: TGTGCCATCAGTGACACGTCCGTCCGGTTCTTC; CDR3 protein: CAISDTSVRFF
CDR3 length: 14; J gene: TRBJ2-5; clone size: .; V gene: TRBV7-3; D gene: .; CDR3 DNA: TGTGCCAGCAGCTTATTTGTGCAGGGGGAGACCCAGTACTTC; CDR3 protein: CASSLFVQGETQYF
CDR3 length: 14; J gene: TRBJ1-5; clone size: .; V gene: TRBV18; D gene: .; CDR3 DNA: TGTGCCAGCTCACTACAGGGAAATAATCAGCCCCAGCATTTT; CDR3 protein: CASSLQGNNQPQHF
CDR3 length: 15; J gene: TRBJ1-5; clone size: .; V gene: TRBV6-5; D gene: .; CDR3 DNA: TGTGCCAGCAGTTACTCGGGGCTTCACAATCAGCCCCAGCATTTT; CDR3 protein: CASSYSGLHNQPQHF
CDR3 length: 18; J gene: TRBJ1-6; clone size: .; V gene: TRBV4-1; D gene: TRBD1; CDR3 DNA: TGCGCCAGCAGCCAAGCGGGACAGGGGGCGTCCTATAATTCACCCCTCCACTTT; CDR3 protein: CASSQAGQGASYNSPLHF
CDR3 length: 15; J gene: TRBJ1-2; clone size: .; V gene: TRBV5-4; D gene: .; CDR3 DNA: TGTGCCAGCAGCTTGGAGAGGGATGCCGACTATGGCTACACCTTC; CDR3 protein: CASSLERDADYGYTF
CDR3 length: 14; J gene: TRBJ1-2; clone size: .; V gene: TRBV30; D gene: TRBD1; CDR3 DNA: TGTGCCGGTGAGATTGGACAGGGCTTAGGTGGCTACACCTTC; CDR3 protein: CAGEIGQGLGGYTF
CDR3 length: 17; J gene: TRBJ2-3; clone size: once; V gene: TRBV4-3; D gene: .; CDR3 DNA: TGCGCCAGCAGCCACGCTTGGGGGCAAGCGTCCACAGATACGCAGTATTTT; CDR3 protein: CASSHAWGQASTDTQYF
CDR3 length: 16; J gene: TRBJ2-2; clone size: .; V gene: TRBV10-3; D gene: TRBD2; CDR3 DNA: TGTGCCATCAGTGGGACTAGCGGGAGGGGGACCGGGGAGCTGTTTTTT; CDR3 protein: CAISGTSGRGTGELFF
CDR3 length: 12; J gene: TRBJ1-2; clone size: .; V gene: TRBV30; D gene: .; CDR3 DNA: TGTGCCTGGAGTGGAGGGGGGTCTGGCTACACCTTC; CDR3 protein: CAWSGGGSGYTF
CDR3 length: 14; J gene: TRBJ2-1; clone size: .; V gene: TRBV11-3; D gene: .; CDR3 DNA: TGTGCCAGCAGCTTAGATGGGGGGAACAATGAGCAGTTCTTC; CDR3 protein: CASSLDGGNNEQFF
CDR3 length: 14; J gene: TRBJ1-4; clone size: .; V gene: TRBV19; D gene: TRBD1; CDR3 DNA: TGTGCCAGTAGTATCGGGACAGGGGACGAAAAACTGTTTTTT; CDR3 protein: CASSIGTGDEKLFF
CDR3 length: 15; J gene: TRBJ1-4; clone size: .; V gene: TRBV7-2; D gene: .; CDR3 DNA: TGTGCCAGCAGCTACACCACCACAACTAATGAAAAACTGTTTTTT; CDR3 protein: CASSYTTTTNEKLFF
CDR3 length: 15; J gene: TRBJ2-5; clone size: .; V gene: TRBV7-2; D gene: TRBD2; CDR3 DNA: TGTGCCAGCAGCTGGACTAGCGGTACCCAAGAGACCCAGTACTTC; CDR3 protein: CASSWTSGTQETQYF
CDR3 length: 13; J gene: TRBJ1-1; clone size: .; V gene: TRBV28; D gene: .; CDR3 DNA: TGTGCCAGCAGTTTCCCAGGGGCCCCTGAAGCTTTCTTT; CDR3 protein: CASSFPGAPEAFF